The entry that follows covers one T cell receptor beta chain sequence. Its antigen is unidentified. The germline V gene has CDR1 MNHEY and CDR2 SMNVEV (reference sequence). V was pared by 3 bases and J by 4 bases, with 17 bases between. The CDR3 spans 16 residues. The PCR used 60 Vbeta and 13 Jbeta primers. The table came from immunoSEQ multiplex PCR; TCRdb's copy has only in-frame clones and leaves some out. The sample lists fewer than 200,000 clones, approximately 80% occurring once. These data belong to a study of cytomegalovirus exposure and HLA in healthy donors. Study results and limitations: In a later analysis, CMV-associated beta chains were mostly HLA-associated, it appeared. The investigators catalogued 164 TCR beta chains as cytomegalovirus-associated. A prior analysis recorded that most TCR beta V segments were productive about 87% or about 30% of the time. Some V segments, including TRBV6-2 and TRBV6-3, were excluded as indistinguishable.

Sequencing was done on a sample of PBMCs. This chain connects TRBV27 to TRBJ2-3, with a possible D match to TRBD1 (5 bases). The origin of this receptor is a woman younger than 35 in good health and CMV-seronegative. The CDR3 nucleotides are TGTGCCAGCAGTTTGATGGGCAGGGTCCGAGCAGATACGCAGTATTTT. This gives the protein CASSLMGRVRADTQYF.